The present T cell receptor (beta chain) was sequenced within a study of T cell changes during pregnancy in multiple sclerosis. The germline V gene encodes CDR1 SGHVS and CDR2 FQNEAQ. This CDR3 is 13 amino acids long. The V and J ends lost 5 bases and 6 bases respectively, with 13 bases between them. Sequenced by immunoSEQ multiplex PCR; TCRdb stores in-frame clones only, minus some. This sample has 50,000 to 65,000 clones, with just over 90% found just once. J is TRBJ1-2 and V is TRBV7-8, with a weak D call TRBD1 (6 bases). The material was peripheral blood, obtained in the first trimester of pregnancy. The sequence was collected from a female donor in good health, enrolled as a control in a pregnancy study. The CDR3 here is CASSRRNRDGYTF. The CDR3 DNA follows: TGTGCCAGCAGCCGTCGGAACAGGGATGGCTACACCTTC.